The clone carrying this T cell receptor beta chain has at least ten counts. The sample is drawn from a study of regulatory T cells in long-lasting Graves disease. Time point indicated: newly diagnosed GD, antithyroid drugs for less than 3 months. TCR sequences were obtained from RNA taken from PBMCs. iRepertoire HTBI primers and Arm-PCR of CDR3 regions built TCR beta libraries. TCRdb recomputed calls from the multiplex PCR reads with MiXCR, one row per CDR3 protein. Of under 500,000 distinct CDR3 sequences in the sample, over 15% were seen once. This CDR3 contains 16 residues. The V and J ends lost 1 base and 1 base respectively, with 13 bases between them. Germline V gives CDR1 LGHDT, CDR2 YNNKEL (reference sequence). The same data also contributed to another study, on T cells in Graves' hyperthyroidism and ophthalmopathy.

The origin of this receptor is a woman between 25 and 40 years old with Graves disease. V and J are TRBV3-1 and TRBJ1-1; weak D call: TRBD1 (6 bases). Sequenced material: peripheral blood mononuclear cells (PBMCs), taken at new diagnosis, from a patient treated with antithyroid drugs. The DNA for the CDR3 is TGTGCCAGCAGCCAAGGTCAAGGGGGACCGAACACTGAAGCTTTCTTT. This gives the protein CASSQGQGGPNTEAFF.